This is a list of T cell receptor beta chains from one sample in a study of human T cells and chemical hapten exposure. TCRdb passed the RACE reads through MiXCR, listing each CDR3 protein once. The repertoire has some 340,000 distinct CDR3 sequences, around 7% of them found once; the top ten carry 7.5% to 9%. The starting material was whole blood, obtained in connection with sensitization to the hapten diphenylcyclopropenone (DPC). The receptors stem from a woman in her late teens or twenties with alopecia areata. Some clones in this sample may be carry-over from other donors' samples. Each CDR3 is given with its conserved first and last residue. Fields, in order: clone size, D gene, V gene, J gene, CDR3 protein, CDR3 DNA. The D gene is left open where the match is weak. The size of a clone is reported for some rows only, either as once, few or many, or as a class for expanded clones.

>.|.|TRBV5-5|TRBJ2-3
CASSRALSDTQYF
TGTGCCAGCAGCCGCGCTTTGTCCGATACGCAGTATTTT
>.|.|TRBV27|TRBJ2-7
CASSATRKASYEQYF
TGTGCCAGCAGTGCGACCCGGAAAGCCTCCTACGAGCAGTACTTC
>.|TRBD1|TRBV3-1|TRBJ1-1
CASSPGQGMGSEAFF
TGTGCCAGCAGCCCAGGACAGGGGATGGGAAGTGAAGCTTTCTTT
>many|.|TRBV6-5|TRBJ2-2
CASSLRPSGELFF
TGTGCCAGCAGTCTGCGGCCGTCCGGGGAGCTGTTTTTT
>.|TRBD2|TRBV9|TRBJ2-3
CASSPPSGGATDTQYF
TGTGCCAGCAGCCCTCCTAGCGGGGGGGCCACAGATACGCAGTATTTT
>few|TRBD2|TRBV4-1|TRBJ2-1
CASRQNTGLAYEQFF
TGCGCCAGCAGACAAAACACCGGACTAGCATATGAGCAGTTCTTC
>.|.|TRBV28|TRBJ2-2
CAISRGAYGELFF
TGTGCCATCAGCCGGGGGGCGTACGGGGAGCTGTTTTTT
>many|TRBD2|TRBV20-1|TRBJ2-7
CSARDILAGGQYEQYF
TGCAGTGCTAGAGATATTCTAGCGGGGGGGCAATACGAGCAGTACTTC
>few|TRBD2|TRBV9|TRBJ2-3
CASSPGLADLSTDTQYF
TGTGCCAGCAGCCCCGGACTAGCGGACCTTAGCACAGATACGCAGTATTTT
>many|.|TRBV29-1|TRBJ2-5
CSVEDWIKGMETQYF
TGCAGCGTTGAAGATTGGATCAAGGGGATGGAGACCCAGTACTTC
>.|TRBD2|TRBV29-1|TRBJ2-7
CSVSIAGGPGEQYF
TGCAGCGTTTCGATAGCGGGGGGGCCGGGAGAGCAGTACTTC
>.|TRBD2|TRBV20-1|TRBJ2-3
CSATPQRGSTDTQYF
TGCAGTGCTACCCCCCAGCGGGGGAGCACAGATACGCAGTATTTT
>few|TRBD2|TRBV7-2|TRBJ2-3
CASSLVAAGGVTDTQYF
TGTGCCAGCAGCTTAGTTGCAGCGGGGGGCGTCACAGATACGCAGTATTTT
>few|TRBD1|TRBV28|TRBJ2-5
CASSPFSGQGDQETQYF
TGTGCCAGCAGTCCCTTCTCCGGACAGGGCGATCAAGAGACCCAGTACTTC
>.|TRBD1|TRBV5-1|TRBJ1-6
CASSPGTGGSPLHF
TGCGCCAGCAGCCCAGGGACAGGGGGATCACCCCTCCACTTT
>many|TRBD1|TRBV5-6|TRBJ1-1
CASSSGGDTEAFF
TGTGCCAGCAGTTCAGGGGGAGACACTGAAGCTTTCTTT
>.|.|TRBV9|TRBJ2-5
CASSVALGAAGLLETQYF
TGTGCCAGCAGCGTAGCCTTGGGGGCAGCTGGACTTTTAGAGACCCAGTACTTC
>few|.|TRBV7-9|TRBJ1-4
CASSLAGAGQEKLFF
TGTGCCAGCAGCTTAGCGGGGGCAGGACAAGAAAAACTGTTTTTT
>many|TRBD2|TRBV29-1|TRBJ2-5
CSAGLAGGLEETQYF
TGCAGCGCTGGACTAGCGGGGGGGCTGGAAGAGACCCAGTACTTC
>many|TRBD1|TRBV6-5|TRBJ2-4
CASSYQGDSPKNIQYF
TGTGCCAGCAGTTACCAGGGGGATTCTCCCAAAAACATTCAGTACTTC
>many|TRBD2|TRBV4-1|TRBJ2-3
CASSQVIAGDTQYF
TGCGCCAGCAGCCAAGTGATAGCGGGAGATACGCAGTATTTT
>many|TRBD1|TRBV6-5|TRBJ1-6
CASSSDRDSPLHF
TGTGCCAGCAGTTCGGACAGGGATTCACCCCTCCACTTT
>few|.|TRBV7-3|TRBJ2-1
CASSLIQTGYNEQFF
TGTGCCAGCAGCTTAATTCAGACAGGTTACAATGAGCAGTTCTTC
>many|.|TRBV28|TRBJ1-5
CASSLRQVNQPQHF
TGTGCCAGCAGTCTTAGACAGGTTAATCAGCCCCAGCATTTT
>few|.|TRBV7-2|TRBJ1-5
CASRDYSNQPQHF
TGTGCCAGCAGGGACTATAGCAATCAGCCCCAGCATTTT
>.|.|TRBV29-1|TRBJ2-4
CSVGFAGNVWGKNIQYF
TGCAGCGTTGGGTTCGCGGGGAATGTATGGGGCAAAAACATTCAGTACTTC
>.|.|TRBV16|TRBJ1-5
CASGQSEGRQPQHF
TGTGCCAGCGGCCAATCGGAGGGTCGGCAGCCCCAGCATTTT
>.|.|TRBV6-1|TRBJ2-3
CASTWADTQYF
TGTGCCAGCACCTGGGCAGATACGCAGTATTTT
>many|.|TRBV29-1|TRBJ1-3
CSVVSTGWSGNTIYF
TGCAGCGTTGTTTCAACAGGGTGGTCTGGAAACACCATATATTTT
>.|.|TRBV6-5|TRBJ2-3
CASRGDGTDTQYF
TGTGCCAGCAGGGGGGATGGCACAGATACGCAGTATTTT
>few|.|TRBV12-3/TRBV12-4|TRBJ2-2
CASSLVRPTGAGELFF
TGTGCCAGCAGTTTAGTTCGGCCGACCGGGGCCGGGGAGCTGTTTTTT
>.|TRBD1|TRBV18|TRBJ1-6
CASSPLRTGDADSPLHF
TGTGCCAGCTCACCATTAAGGACAGGGGACGCGGATTCACCCCTCCACTTT
>few|.|TRBV12-3/TRBV12-4|TRBJ1-4
CASSPTIGAGKLFF
TGTGCCAGCAGTCCCACGATCGGGGCGGGAAAACTGTTTTTT
>few|TRBD2|TRBV29-1|TRBJ2-5
CSVATSGGRFQETQYF
TGCAGCGTTGCGACTAGCGGGGGCAGATTCCAAGAGACCCAGTACTTC
>few|TRBD2|TRBV25-1|TRBJ2-3
CASSNWGSGVSTDTQYF
TGTGCCAGCAGTAACTGGGGTAGCGGGGTAAGCACAGATACGCAGTATTTT
>few|TRBD1|TRBV6-5|TRBJ2-7
CASALLPRTGRTYEQYF
TGTGCCAGCGCGCTCCTACCTCGGACAGGGAGGACCTACGAGCAGTACTTC
>many|.|TRBV12-3/TRBV12-4|TRBJ1-5
CASSLTDNQPQHF
TGTGCCAGCAGTTTGACAGATAATCAGCCCCAGCATTTT
>.|.|TRBV3-1|TRBJ2-3
CASSQEVGGTDTQYF
TGTGCCAGCAGCCAAGAAGTAGGGGGTACAGATACGCAGTATTTT
>many|TRBD2|TRBV29-1|TRBJ2-3
CSVERDGGTISTDTQYF
TGCAGCGTTGAACGGGACGGAGGGACTATCAGCACAGATACGCAGTATTTT
>few|.|TRBV20-1|TRBJ2-1
CSAPPYQGNEQFF
TGCAGTGCTCCTCCCTATCAGGGAAATGAGCAGTTCTTC
>many|TRBD1|TRBV5-1|TRBJ1-2
CASSPDREYGYTF
TGCGCCAGCAGCCCGGACAGGGAGTATGGCTACACCTTC
>many|.|TRBV6-1|TRBJ2-7
CASSEVISYEQYF
TGTGCCAGCAGTGAAGTAATTTCCTACGAGCAGTACTTC